A selection of T cell receptor beta chains follows, all from one sample in a study of blood T cell repertoires in COVID-19. Libraries were prepared by immunoSEQ multiplex PCR; TCRdb keeps only in-frame clonotypes and omits some of them. The profile covers 200,000 to 250,000 clones, with approximately 86% appearing a single time and approximately 4.8% taken by the ten largest. The sequenced sample consisted of PBMCs or T cells enriched from blood (not recorded which). Receptors originate from a woman aged 30 to 39 who had been exposed to COVID-19. CDR3s include the opening cysteine and the closing phenylalanine or tryptophan. D genes are given only for firm matches. A row's size may be missing; if present it is once, few, many or a size class.

d_call: NA
v_call: TRBV5-1
clone_size: NA
j_call: TRBJ1-4
cdr3_nt: TGCGCCAGCAGCTTGGTCGGGGAGCCCCGGGGGAATGAAAAACTGTTTTTT
cdr3_aa: CASSLVGEPRGNEKLFF

d_call: TRBD1
v_call: TRBV30
clone_size: NA
j_call: TRBJ2-5
cdr3_nt: TGTGCCTGGAGTATCGCCGGGACAGGGAAAGGTGCCCAGTACTTC
cdr3_aa: CAWSIAGTGKGAQYF

d_call: TRBD2
v_call: TRBV19
clone_size: NA
j_call: TRBJ2-3
cdr3_nt: TGTGCCAGTAGTCTCAACCCCGGGGGGGATACGCAGTATTTT
cdr3_aa: CASSLNPGGDTQYF

d_call: NA
v_call: TRBV19
clone_size: NA
j_call: TRBJ1-5
cdr3_nt: TGTGCCAGTAGTATAAATTTGTCGGGGAGCGGCAATCAGCCCCAGCATTTT
cdr3_aa: CASSINLSGSGNQPQHF

d_call: TRBD1
v_call: TRBV2
clone_size: NA
j_call: TRBJ1-5
cdr3_nt: TGTGCCAGCAAGGACAGGGACAATCAGCCCCAGCATTTT
cdr3_aa: CASKDRDNQPQHF

d_call: NA
v_call: TRBV6-5
clone_size: NA
j_call: TRBJ2-7
cdr3_nt: TGTGCCAGCAGTTACTCGTGGGTGAACAGGGTCAGCGAGCAGTACTTC
cdr3_aa: CASSYSWVNRVSEQYF

d_call: NA
v_call: TRBV5-1
clone_size: NA
j_call: TRBJ1-2
cdr3_nt: TGCGCCAGCAGCTTGAGGAGTCAGACGCCGTATGGCTACACCTTC
cdr3_aa: CASSLRSQTPYGYTF

d_call: NA
v_call: TRBV12-3/TRBV12-4
clone_size: once
j_call: TRBJ1-5
cdr3_nt: TGTGCCAGCAGTTTATCAAGCAATCAGCCCCAGCATTTT
cdr3_aa: CASSLSSNQPQHF

d_call: NA
v_call: TRBV11-2
clone_size: NA
j_call: TRBJ1-4
cdr3_nt: TGTGCCAGCAGCTTAACTAGGGAACTGTTTTTT
cdr3_aa: CASSLTRELFF

d_call: NA
v_call: TRBV5-4
clone_size: NA
j_call: TRBJ2-7
cdr3_nt: TGTGCCAGCAGCTTGGGGGGCAGGGGCACCTACGAGCAGTACTTC
cdr3_aa: CASSLGGRGTYEQYF

d_call: NA
v_call: TRBV5-1
clone_size: NA
j_call: TRBJ1-6
cdr3_nt: TGCGCCAGCAGCAGGGAGGGGGGAGGCAATTCACCCCTCCACTTT
cdr3_aa: CASSREGGGNSPLHF

d_call: TRBD1
v_call: TRBV10-3
clone_size: NA
j_call: TRBJ2-1
cdr3_nt: TGTGCCATCAGTGACATAGCCAGGGGGCCTTACAATGAGCAGTTCTTC
cdr3_aa: CAISDIARGPYNEQFF

d_call: NA
v_call: TRBV10-3
clone_size: few
j_call: TRBJ2-3
cdr3_nt: TGTGCCATCAGTGGTTTGGGACTCGCTAGCACAGATACGCAGTATTTT
cdr3_aa: CAISGLGLASTDTQYF

d_call: TRBD1
v_call: TRBV2
clone_size: NA
j_call: TRBJ1-3
cdr3_nt: TGTGCCAGCAGGGAACAGGGGAACCCACTAGTTGGGACCATATATTTT
cdr3_aa: CASREQGNPLVGTIYF

d_call: NA
v_call: TRBV12-3/TRBV12-4
clone_size: NA
j_call: TRBJ1-5
cdr3_nt: TGTGCCAGCACGGGGGGCTTGGGTCAGCCCCAGCATTTT
cdr3_aa: CASTGGLGQPQHF

d_call: NA
v_call: TRBV3-1/TRBV3-2
clone_size: NA
j_call: TRBJ2-4
cdr3_nt: TGTGCCAGCAGCCAACGCGGAGAGAGACTAGCCAAAAACATTCAGTACTTC
cdr3_aa: CASSQRGERLAKNIQYF

d_call: TRBD1
v_call: TRBV27
clone_size: once
j_call: TRBJ2-7
cdr3_nt: TGTGCCAGCAGTATTCAGGGGGCGCTTACCTACGAGCAGTACTTC
cdr3_aa: CASSIQGALTYEQYF

d_call: NA
v_call: TRBV5-1
clone_size: NA
j_call: TRBJ2-1
cdr3_nt: TGCGCCAGCAGCTTGGAAATGGCTCCTTACAATGAGCAGTTCTTC
cdr3_aa: CASSLEMAPYNEQFF

d_call: NA
v_call: TRBV5-1
clone_size: NA
j_call: TRBJ1-4
cdr3_nt: TGCGCCAGCAGCCCGGCGGGGCTAAATGAAAAACTGTTTTTT
cdr3_aa: CASSPAGLNEKLFF

d_call: NA
v_call: TRBV2
clone_size: NA
j_call: TRBJ1-1
cdr3_nt: TGTGCCAGCAGCCTCGGTTTGAGTGAAGCTTTCTTT
cdr3_aa: CASSLGLSEAFF

d_call: NA
v_call: TRBV19
clone_size: NA
j_call: TRBJ1-5
cdr3_nt: TGTGCCAGTAGTATTCGGGGGGGTTATAGCAATCAGCCCCAGCATTTT
cdr3_aa: CASSIRGGYSNQPQHF

d_call: NA
v_call: TRBV2
clone_size: NA
j_call: TRBJ1-4
cdr3_nt: TGTGCCAGCGTCCCAGGGTGGTCTAATGAAAAACTGTTTTTT
cdr3_aa: CASVPGWSNEKLFF

d_call: NA
v_call: TRBV5-1
clone_size: few
j_call: TRBJ2-3
cdr3_nt: TGCGCCAGCAGCTTTTCAGGGTTGTCAGATACGCAGTATTTT
cdr3_aa: CASSFSGLSDTQYF

d_call: NA
v_call: TRBV6-1
clone_size: NA
j_call: TRBJ2-7
cdr3_nt: TGTGCCAGCAGTTCCCGACAGAGAGAGTACTTC
cdr3_aa: CASSSRQREYF

d_call: NA
v_call: TRBV7-9
clone_size: NA
j_call: TRBJ2-7
cdr3_nt: TGTGCCAGCAGCTTAGCTGGAGATTCCTACGAGCAGTACTTC
cdr3_aa: CASSLAGDSYEQYF

d_call: NA
v_call: TRBV2
clone_size: NA
j_call: TRBJ1-5
cdr3_nt: TGTGCCAGCAGTGGAAGACTTGGCGGATATAGCAATCAGCCCCAGCATTTT
cdr3_aa: CASSGRLGGYSNQPQHF

d_call: NA
v_call: TRBV5-4
clone_size: few
j_call: TRBJ2-4
cdr3_nt: TGTGCCTCCACGGGGTCGAACATTCAGTACTTC
cdr3_aa: CASTGSNIQYF

d_call: NA
v_call: TRBV7-8
clone_size: NA
j_call: TRBJ2-2
cdr3_nt: TGTGCCAGCAGCTTAATGAACTATCGGAACACCGGGGAGCTGTTTTTT
cdr3_aa: CASSLMNYRNTGELFF

d_call: NA
v_call: TRBV10-2
clone_size: once
j_call: TRBJ2-6
cdr3_nt: TGCGCCAGCAGTTACTTCCTAGGGGCAAACTCTGGGGCCAACGTCCTGACTTTC
cdr3_aa: CASSYFLGANSGANVLTF

d_call: NA
v_call: TRBV3-1/TRBV3-2
clone_size: NA
j_call: TRBJ1-6
cdr3_nt: TGTGCCAGCAGCCAAGCAGGCGAATATAATTCACCCCTCCACTTT
cdr3_aa: CASSQAGEYNSPLHF

d_call: TRBD2
v_call: TRBV3-1/TRBV3-2
clone_size: NA
j_call: TRBJ2-7
cdr3_nt: TGTGCCAGCAGCCGTATAGCGGGGTTTCCCTACGAGCAGTACTTC
cdr3_aa: CASSRIAGFPYEQYF

d_call: TRBD1
v_call: TRBV7-9
clone_size: NA
j_call: TRBJ1-5
cdr3_nt: TGTGCCAGCAGCGTCCGGGACAGGGCTGTTCATAGCAATCAGCCCCAGCATTTT
cdr3_aa: CASSVRDRAVHSNQPQHF

d_call: NA
v_call: TRBV5-1
clone_size: NA
j_call: TRBJ2-7
cdr3_nt: TGCGCCAGCAGCCCCACTCGGCAGGGTGCTTGGCACGAGCAGTACTTC
cdr3_aa: CASSPTRQGAWHEQYF

d_call: NA
v_call: TRBV2
clone_size: NA
j_call: TRBJ1-1
cdr3_nt: TGTGCCAGCGTGCATCAGGGGCTCACTGAAGCTTTCTTT
cdr3_aa: CASVHQGLTEAFF

d_call: NA
v_call: TRBV19
clone_size: NA
j_call: TRBJ1-4
cdr3_nt: TGTGCCAGTAGTAGGCGGGTTACTAATGAAAAACTGTTTTTT
cdr3_aa: CASSRRVTNEKLFF

d_call: NA
v_call: TRBV10-3
clone_size: NA
j_call: TRBJ2-7
cdr3_nt: TGTGCCATCAGTGACAGGCTAAGCTACGAGCAGTACTTC
cdr3_aa: CAISDRLSYEQYF

d_call: TRBD1
v_call: TRBV5-5
clone_size: once
j_call: TRBJ1-1
cdr3_nt: TGTGCCAGCAGCTGGTCGCGGGACAGGGGATGGAACACTGAAGCTTTCTTT
cdr3_aa: CASSWSRDRGWNTEAFF

d_call: TRBD1
v_call: TRBV6-1
clone_size: NA
j_call: TRBJ1-1
cdr3_nt: TGTGCCAGCAGTGAAGTCTGGACAGGGAAAACTGAAGCTTTCTTT
cdr3_aa: CASSEVWTGKTEAFF

d_call: NA
v_call: TRBV5-1
clone_size: NA
j_call: TRBJ2-7
cdr3_nt: TGCGCCAGCAGCTTGGACTACTCCTACGAGCAGTACTTC
cdr3_aa: CASSLDYSYEQYF

d_call: TRBD1
v_call: TRBV23-1
clone_size: NA
j_call: TRBJ2-7
cdr3_nt: TGCGCCAGCAGTGACGTACAGGGGGCGGATGAGCAGTACTTC
cdr3_aa: CASSDVQGADEQYF

d_call: NA
v_call: TRBV20-1
clone_size: NA
j_call: TRBJ2-1
cdr3_nt: TGCAGTGCTAGTCTCAACAGGGTCAATGAGCAGTTCTTC
cdr3_aa: CSASLNRVNEQFF

d_call: NA
v_call: TRBV6-2/TRBV6-3
clone_size: NA
j_call: TRBJ1-1
cdr3_nt: TGTGCCAGCAGTTACGAGAGGCTAGTTGAAGCTTTCTTT
cdr3_aa: CASSYERLVEAFF

d_call: TRBD1
v_call: TRBV7-9
clone_size: NA
j_call: TRBJ1-1
cdr3_nt: TGTGCCAGCAGCCTACTAGGACAGGGGACTTCTGAAGCTTTCTTT
cdr3_aa: CASSLLGQGTSEAFF

d_call: TRBD2
v_call: TRBV2
clone_size: NA
j_call: TRBJ2-1
cdr3_nt: TGTGCCAGCAAGATAAGCGGGGGGGCATCCTACAATGAGCAGTTCTTC
cdr3_aa: CASKISGGASYNEQFF

d_call: NA
v_call: TRBV27
clone_size: NA
j_call: TRBJ1-5
cdr3_nt: TGTGCCAGCAGTTTATCTTTTGTGGCGGGGGCGTTTAGCAATCAGCCCCAGCATTTT
cdr3_aa: CASSLSFVAGAFSNQPQHF

d_call: TRBD1
v_call: TRBV29-1
clone_size: few
j_call: TRBJ2-7
cdr3_nt: TGCAGCGTTGATCGTGGACAGGCCGGGCAGTACTTC
cdr3_aa: CSVDRGQAGQYF

d_call: TRBD1
v_call: TRBV19
clone_size: once
j_call: TRBJ1-3
cdr3_nt: TGTGCCAGTAGTCCAACGGGACAGGGGGGCTACACCATATATTTT
cdr3_aa: CASSPTGQGGYTIYF

d_call: NA
v_call: TRBV5-6
clone_size: once
j_call: TRBJ1-1
cdr3_nt: TGTGCCAGCAGCTTGCGGGGGATGAACACTGAAGCTTTCTTT
cdr3_aa: CASSLRGMNTEAFF